A single sample gave rise to the 15 T cell receptor beta chains below, sequenced in a study of blood T cells in healthy people across ages. Primers used in a second PCR of roughly 6 to 12 cycles were a sample-barcoded 5' primer and a J-beta primer mix. One entry per CDR3 protein, called by TCRdb with MiXCR from the 5' RACE reads. This sample has 1.5 million to 2 million distinct CDR3 sequences, with over 25% found just once. Sequenced input: blood. The source is a woman in her twenties or thirties in good health.

The chain employs TRBV4-1 and TRBJ1-4; 9 nucleotides match TRBD1. V lost 1 base and J lost 5; bases outside the gene matches: 8. The CDR3 is 17 amino acids. Germline CDR1 MGHRA, CDR2 YSYEKL. As DNA, the CDR3 is TGCGCCAGCAGCCAAGGAGGGATAGGGACAGGGAATGAAAAACTGTTTTTT. As protein: CASSQGGIGTGNEKLFF.

The J gene is TRBJ2-3, the V gene TRBV28; D not certain. The CDR3 has 13 amino acids. V gave up 8 bases and J gave up 0 bases, with 9 bases separating them. Germline V gives CDR1 MDHEN, CDR2 SYDVKM. The CDR3 loop reads CASADRSTDTQYF. CDR3 DNA sequence: TGTGCCAGCGCGGACCGTAGCACAGATACGCAGTATTTT.

The chain carries TRBV5-1 and TRBJ2-1; 12 bases are shared with TRBD2. Germline trimming cut 8 bases from V and 8 bases from J; bases unmatched to any gene: 8. The CDR3 is 14 amino acids. Germline-derived CDR1 and CDR2 are SGHRS and YFSETQ. The CDR3 nucleotides read TGCGCCAGTAGAAGACTAGCGGGGGTCGATGAGCAGTTCTTC. The encoded protein is CASRRLAGVDEQFF.

The sample holds a few counts of this clonotype. The chain recombines TRBV7-9 with TRBJ2-1; D gene unclear. The CDR3 covers 15 residues. CDR1 is SEHNR and CDR2 is FQNEAQ in the germline V gene (reference sequence). V was pared by 6 bases and J by 0 bases, with 12 bases between. CDR3 in amino acids: CASRPVYSSYNEQFF. CDR3 coding DNA: TGTGCCAGCAGACCTGTCTACAGCTCCTACAATGAGCAGTTCTTC.

The chain carries TRBV6-1 and TRBJ2-7; no firm D call. The germline V and J ends were trimmed by 5 bases and 1 base, with 15 bases remaining between them. Germline CDR1 MNHNS, CDR2 SASEGT. The CDR3 totals 15 residues. The CDR3 region has the DNA TGTGCCAGCAGTCCTTTATTCGGCAATTCCTACGAGCAGTACTTC. The encoded protein is CASSPLFGNSYEQYF.

This rearrangement joins TRBV7-2 to TRBJ1-5, with 7 bases lining up with TRBD1. V lost 5 bases to trimming and J lost 3 bases; unmatched junction nucleotides: 7. The CDR3 is 15 amino acids. Per the germline V gene, CDR1 is SGHTA and CDR2 is FQGNSA. The CDR3: CASSVQGSNNQPQHF. The CDR3 DNA reads TGTGCCAGCAGCGTACAGGGGTCAAACAATCAGCCCCAGCATTTT.

This clonotype was seen a few times. This sequence joins TRBV12-3 or TRBV12-4 and TRBJ2-4, with 7 positions matching TRBD2. The junction had 6 bases not matched to a gene; V was cut back by 5 bases and J by 2 bases. CDR3 length: 15 amino acids. The CDR3 is CASSQPGGTKNIQYF. CDR3 nucleotide sequence: TGTGCCAGCAGTCAACCGGGGGGAACCAAAAACATTCAGTACTTC.

To note about this clonotype: Just one base apart from a much larger clone, this may be a read error. The chain couples TRBV12-3 or TRBV12-4 to TRBJ2-3; unclear D gene. V gave up 6 bases and J gave up 4 bases, with 8 bases separating them. CDR3 length: 12 amino acids. The DNA of the CDR3 is TGTGCCAGCAGATTCACGGCAGATACGCAGTATTTT. This encodes CASRFTADTQYF.

This clonotype was seen more than once but under ten times. The genes are TRBV18 and TRBJ2-1; D unresolved. Germline loops: CDR1 KGHSH, CDR2 LQKENI. This CDR3 comprises 15 residues. V lost 2 bases and J lost 6, with 14 bases in between. CDR3 nucleotide sequence: TGTGCCAGCTCACCATATAGAGACGGCCCCAATGAGCAGTTCTTC. It translates to CASSPYRDGPNEQFF.

There are a few counts of this clonotype. The V and J genes are TRBV7-2 and TRBJ2-1, with D perhaps TRBD2 (6 bases). This CDR3 spans 16 amino acids. Per germline, CDR1 SGHTA and CDR2 FQGNSA. The V end was cut by 2 bases, the J end by 8 bases, with 19 bases between. CDR3 sequence reads: CASSLKTGLPEDEQFF. CDR3 in DNA: TGTGCCAGCAGCTTAAAGACGGGACTCCCAGAGGATGAGCAGTTCTTC.

This clonotype was counted between two and nine times. The V call is TRBV5-1, the J call TRBJ2-1; D may be TRBD2 (5 bases). The CDR3 is 14 amino acids. Germline lookup yields CDR1 SGHRS and CDR2 YFSETQ. V lost 3 bases, J lost 5 bases, and 12 bases lay in between. The CDR3 nucleotides read TGCGCCAGCAGCTCGGGGTGGACCGACAATGAGCAGTTCTTC. Translating gives CASSSGWTDNEQFF.

About this clonotype: At one end, the junction sequence differs from germline, possibly due to a read error. The chain carries TRBV10-3 and TRBJ2-3; 8 positions match TRBD1. Germline assignment: CDR1 ENHRY and CDR2 SYGVKD. CDR3 length equals 15 residues. The DNA of the CDR3 is TGTGTCATCAGATCGGACAGGGATGGAGCAGATACGCAGTATTTT. Residues: CVIRSDRDGADTQYF.

This clonotype showed up many times. The CDR3 DNA reads TGTGCCAGCAGTCCGGGAGTTTACAATGAGCAGTTCTTC. Its translation: CASSPGVYNEQFF. V and J are TRBV27 and TRBJ2-1; TRBD2 is a possible D gene (6 bases). There are 13 residues in the CDR3. CDR1 and CDR2 from the germline V gene are MNHEY and SMNVEV (reference sequence). Trimming removed 5 bases at V and 4 bases at J, with 9 bases between.

This clonotype appeared a few times. V and J are TRBV7-2 and TRBJ1-5, with TRBD1 matching over 8 bases. The V and J ends lost 1 base and 3 bases, in that order; junction bases with no gene match: 5. This CDR3 region has 16 residues. Germline V gives CDR1 SGHTA, CDR2 FQGNSA. The CDR3 sequence is CASSLEGRGLNQPQHF. The CDR3 DNA reads as TGTGCCAGCAGCTTAGAGGGCAGGGGGCTCAATCAGCCCCAGCATTTT.

The table lists this clonotype with many counts. V usage is TRBV12-3 or TRBV12-4 and J usage is TRBJ2-7; 7 bases line up with TRBD2. The CDR3 totals 15 residues. The trim removed 4 bases at V and 3 bases at J, leaving 9 bases unmatched. CDR3 loop: CASSWRVAGLYEQYF. DNA of the CDR3: TGTGCCAGCAGTTGGAGGGTAGCGGGCCTCTACGAGCAGTACTTC.